The T cell receptor (beta chain) under discussion was sequenced for a study of blood T cell repertoires in COVID-19. Study-wide background: The United States, Italy and Spain provided the acute and convalescent COVID-19 samples. T cells, B-cell-depleted T cells, or PBMCs supplied cDNA or gDNA.

Germline CDR1 reads SGHNT; CDR2 reads YENEEA. Trimming removed 1 base from V and 3 bases from J, with 10 bases in between. The CDR3 is made up of 14 amino acids. The method was immunoSEQ multiplex PCR; TCRdb's version includes in-frame clones alone and lacks a portion of them. This sample has over 95,000 clones, with around 81% found just once. The chain links TRBV11-3 to TRBJ2-7; D possibly corresponds to TRBD2 (5 bases). The TCR was taken from a human donor in a cohort sampled during active COVID-19. Specimen: peripheral blood. The CDR3 region is CASSLAFGDYEQYF. The CDR3 DNA reads TGTGCCAGCAGCTTAGCTTTCGGGGACTACGAGCAGTACTTC.